The clone carrying this TCR beta chain was picked up many times. Its matching antigen is unknown. Primers used in a second PCR of roughly 6 to 11 cycles were a sample-barcoded 5' primer and a J-beta primer mix. Each CDR3 protein gets one entry after TCRdb re-called the 5' RACE reads with MiXCR. The sample includes some 700,000 distinct CDR3 sequences, about 20% of them seen just once. The sample is drawn from a study of blood T cells in healthy people across ages. In terms of origin and age, donors were healthy Caucasian individuals from Russia aged about 6 to 100. Every donor contributed around 10 milliliters of peripheral blood by blood draw. Study outcomes and limitations: Researchers said unsorted PBMCs prevented a conclusive naive versus antigen-experienced comparison.

CDR1 is DFQATT and CDR2 is SNEGSKA in the germline V gene (reference sequence). CDR3 length: 13 amino acids. The specimen was blood. This chain links TRBV20-1 with TRBJ2-7; no clear D gene. The J call may be incorrect, as the DNA end agrees better with TRBJ2-1. The origin of this receptor is a man aged 70 or older in good health. The CDR3 protein is CSARVGFVNEQFF. The DNA for the CDR3 is TGCAGTGCTAGAGTGGGGTTCGTGAATGAGCAGTTCTTC.